Following are 25 T cell receptor beta chains from one sample sequenced in a study of CD8+ T cells in alopecia areata. Treatment defined: oral pan-JAK inhibitor, 5-10 mg twice daily. Sequencing used cDNA as its template, made by extracting RNA and reverse transcribing it. This table comes from immunoSEQ multiplex PCR, and its TCRdb copy is limited to in-frame clones, with some not included. The sample carries about 150,000 clones, around three fifths recorded once. Sequencing used CD4+ T cells sorted from blood, obtained at week 4, from a patient treated with tofacitinib. The source of these receptors is a human donor with alopecia areata.

This chain uses TRBV5-6 with TRBJ1-5; 8 bases line up with TRBD1. CDR1 is SGHDT, CDR2 YYEEEE, per germline. Unmatched junction bases numbered 6, after V lost 4 bases and J lost 0 bases. The CDR3 consists of 16 residues. CDR3 loop: CASSIGQGNSNQPQHF. CDR3 nucleotides: TGTGCCAGCAGCATCGGACAGGGCAATAGCAATCAGCCCCAGCATTTT.

The rearrangement links TRBV11-2 to TRBJ2-2, with D tentatively TRBD1 (5 bases). The germline CDR1 and CDR2 sequences are SGHAT and FQNNGV. This CDR3 spans 16 amino acids. Trimming stripped 4 bases from V and 1 base from J, with 13 bases between. The CDR3 nucleotides are TGTGCCAGCAGCTCCGATGGCACAGGGAACACCGGGGAGCTGTTTTTT. Protein product: CASSSDGTGNTGELFF.

This rearrangement joins TRBV6-5 to TRBJ1-1; the D gene is possibly TRBD1 (6 bases). Germline assignment: CDR1 MNHEY and CDR2 SVGAGI. CDR3 length equals 14 residues. Trimming pared 6 bases from V and 5 bases from J, leaving 16 bases between. CDR3 bases: TGTGCCAGCAGGCCACCCACAGGGAGGACTGAAGCTTTCTTT. It yields the protein CASRPPTGRTEAFF.

The chain employs TRBV30 and TRBJ1-5; D is unclear. The ends were cut back, 0 bases at V and 9 bases at J, with 9 bases in the middle. In germline, CDR1 is GTSNPN, CDR2 SVGIG (reference sequence). The CDR3 covers 12 residues. The CDR3 region is CAWSVTAGPQHF. DNA of the CDR3: TGTGCCTGGAGTGTTACGGCCGGGCCCCAGCATTTT.

This rearrangement joins TRBV27 to TRBJ1-1; possible D gene TRBD1, 5 bases. Germline V gene lookup returns CDR1 MNHEY and CDR2 SMNVEV (reference sequence). V was clipped by 6 bases and J by 1 base, with 12 bases between them. CDR3 length: 14 amino acids. CDR3 amino acids: CASSPRAANTEAFF. CDR3 DNA: TGTGCCAGCAGCCCCAGGGCCGCGAACACTGAAGCTTTCTTT.

V and J are TRBV6-6 and TRBJ2-1; TRBD2 matches 10 bases. Germline V gene data show CDR1 as MNHNY and CDR2 as SVGAGI (reference sequence). This CDR3 is built from 14 residues. V lost 8 bases, J lost 10 bases, and 11 bases stayed unmatched. The CDR3 region is CASRGASGGGEQFF. CDR3 nucleotide sequence: TGTGCCAGCCGGGGGGCTAGCGGGGGAGGCGAGCAGTTCTTC.

This clone has just one count. J is TRBJ2-5 and V is TRBV25-1; D may be TRBD1 or TRBD2 (5 bases each). V gave up 3 bases and J gave up 5 bases, with 10 bases separating them. The germline CDR1 and CDR2 sequences are MGHDK and SYGVNS. This CDR3 is 13 amino acids long. CDR3 bases: TGTGCCAGCAGTGATTTAGGGGACGAGACCCAGTACTTC. Translation: CASSDLGDETQYF.

In this sample, this clone turned up a few times. Here the CDR3 reads CAWTRTGTEAFF. For the CDR3, the DNA is TGTGCCTGGACCAGGACGGGCACTGAAGCTTTCTTT. V usage is TRBV30 and J usage is TRBJ1-1; D is uncertain. The CDR3 totals 12 residues. V was trimmed by 4 bases and J by 4 bases, leaving 10 bases between them. Per the germline V gene, CDR1 is GTSNPN and CDR2 is SVGIG (reference sequence).

Concerning this clone: The same CDR3 arises from other DNA sequences in this sample as well. The chain employs TRBV29-1 and TRBJ2-3; no clear D. Germline V gene sequence: CDR1 SQVTM, CDR2 ANQGSEA. The CDR3 is 11 residues long. With 1 base removed from V and 2 bases from J, the gap between germline ends came to 1 base. The CDR3: CSVEVTDTQYF. The CDR3 DNA follows: TGCAGCGTTGAAGTCACAGATACGCAGTATTTT.

V and J are TRBV29-1 and TRBJ2-5; D unresolved. The germline V gene encodes CDR1 SQVTM and CDR2 ANQGSEA. The length of the CDR3 is 13 residues. The V end was cut by 6 bases, the J end by 5 bases, with 16 bases between. CDR3: CSVSQELRETQYF. The CDR3 DNA reads as TGCAGCGTGTCGCAGGAGTTGAGGGAGACCCAGTACTTC.

V and J are TRBV7-8 and TRBJ1-5, with TRBD1 as a possible D gene (5 bases). The V end was cut by 5 bases, the J end by 6 bases, with 20 bases between. CDR3 length: 16 amino acids. The germline V gene encodes CDR1 SGHVS and CDR2 FQNEAQ. The CDR3 DNA reads as TGTGCCAGCAGCCGGGACGCGACCACCGTCATTCAGCCCCAGCATTTT. It yields the protein CASSRDATTVIQPQHF.

The gene calls are TRBV6-5 and TRBJ2-2, with 7 bases identical to TRBD2. CDR3 length: 15 residues. Trimming removed 7 bases from V and 2 bases from J; junction bases left unmatched: 7. The V gene's germline CDR1 is MNHEY and CDR2 SVGAGI. CDR3 amino acids: CASKAGTTNTGELFF. CDR3 nucleotides: TGTGCCAGCAAGGCCGGGACTACAAACACCGGGGAGCTGTTTTTT.

The chain has TRBV5-4 and TRBJ2-3; 11 positions match TRBD2. Trimming cost V 0 bases and J 2 bases; bases outside gene matches: 2. There are 16 residues in the CDR3. CDR1 is SGHNT, CDR2 YYREEE, per germline (reference sequence). CDR3 in DNA: TGTGCCAGCAGCTTGGCTAGCGGGGGGCTCACAGATACGCAGTATTTT. Translated: CASSLASGGLTDTQYF.

This sequence joins TRBV28 and TRBJ2-3; the match to TRBD2 covers 11 bases. Trimming removed 6 bases from V and 12 bases from J; junction bases left unmatched: 8. This CDR3 region has 13 residues. Germline CDR1 MDHEN, CDR2 SYDVKM. CDR3 nucleotide sequence: TGTGCCAGCAGCCCTAGCGGGGGGCTCTCCCAGTATTTT. The encoded protein is CASSPSGGLSQYF. Variable domain in full (rest from reference TRBV28 and TRBJ2-3): DVKVTQSSRYLVKRTGEKVFLECVQDMDHENMFWYRQDPGLGLRLIYFSYDVKMKEKGDIPEGYSVSREKKERFSLILESASTNQTSMYLCASSPSGGLSQYFGPGTRLTVL.

The chain uses TRBV30 and TRBJ1-2, with 12 nucleotides matching TRBD1. Germline V gene data show CDR1 as GTSNPN and CDR2 as SVGIG (reference sequence). V lost 3 bases to trimming and J lost 8 bases; unmatched junction nucleotides: 7. The CDR3 totals 14 residues. The chain's CDR3 is CAWSRDRGHRGYTF. The CDR3 DNA reads as TGTGCCTGGAGCCGGGACAGGGGGCATCGGGGCTACACCTTC.

J is TRBJ1-1 and V is TRBV7-2, with D hard to call. The V and J ends lost 5 bases and 0 bases respectively, with 1 base between them. Germline assignment: CDR1 SGHTA and CDR2 FQGNSA. The CDR3 spans 11 residues. As DNA, the CDR3 is TGTGCCAGCAGCCTGAACACTGAAGCTTTCTTT. It specifies CASSLNTEAFF.

The chain recombines TRBV4-2 with TRBJ1-4; D possibly corresponds to TRBD1 (6 bases). Germline V gene sequence: CDR1 LGHNA, CDR2 YNFKEQ. V lost 6 bases, J lost 3 bases, and 11 bases lay in between. The CDR3 extends over 14 amino acids. The DNA of the CDR3 is TGTGCCAGCAGTCCTCGGACAGCTAATGAAAAACTGTTTTTT. As protein: CASSPRTANEKLFF.

The CDR3 coding sequence is TGTGCCACCCGCGTTGACAGGGATCAGCCCCAGCATTTT. As protein: CATRVDRDQPQHF. The chain uses TRBV18 and TRBJ1-5; 7 bases are shared with TRBD1. Germline values: CDR1 KGHSH, CDR2 LQKENI. The V and J ends lost 10 bases and 5 bases, in that order; junction bases with no gene match: 8. The CDR3 is made up of 13 amino acids.

The chain combines TRBV2 with TRBJ2-3; 11 bases are shared with TRBD2. Looked up from germline, CDR1 is SNHLY and CDR2 is FYNNEI. The CDR3 extends over 16 amino acids. J gave up 5 bases and V 4 bases, and 8 bases lay outside the gene matches. The CDR3 DNA reads as TGTGCCAGCAGTGTCTCTAGCGGGGGGCCGGGAGATACGCAGTATTTT. As protein: CASSVSSGGPGDTQYF.

This clone was counted between two and nine times. The J gene is TRBJ2-7, the V gene TRBV30; TRBD1 aligns across 10 bases. Trimming removed 4 bases from V and 7 bases from J; junction bases left unmatched: 10. CDR3 length equals 14 residues. CDR1 and CDR2 from the germline V gene are GTSNPN and SVGIG (reference sequence). DNA for the CDR3: TGTGCCTGGACTCCAGGGACAGGGGTTCAGGAGCAGTACTTC. It encodes CAWTPGTGVQEQYF.

V and J are TRBV30 and TRBJ1-6; D not certain. The V gene lost 4 bases and the J gene lost 5 bases, with 12 bases spanning the gap. Germline assignment: CDR1 GTSNPN and CDR2 SVGIG (reference sequence). The CDR3 contains 14 residues. CDR3 sequence: CAWIPPHHNSPLHF. As DNA, the CDR3 is TGTGCCTGGATTCCCCCTCATCATAATTCACCCCTCCACTTT. The full variable domain, completed using reference TRBV30 and TRBJ1-6, is SQTIHQWPATLVQPVGSPLSLECTVEGTSNPNLYWYRQAAGRGLQLLFYSVGIGQISSEVPQNLSASRPQDRQFILSSKKLLLSDSGFYLCAWIPPHHNSPLHFGNGTRLTVT.

The gene calls are TRBV29-1 and TRBJ2-4, with a tentative D call TRBD2 (7 bases). The CDR3 spans 15 residues. Germline values: CDR1 SQVTM, CDR2 ANQGSEA. The ends were cut back, 3 bases at V and 0 bases at J, with 12 bases in the middle. CDR3 amino acids: CSVDGGREAKNIQYF. CDR3 nucleotides: TGCAGCGTTGACGGGGGGCGCGAAGCCAAAAACATTCAGTACTTC.

The chain links TRBV15 to TRBJ2-2; the D is unclear. CDR3 length: 18 residues. Germline lookup yields CDR1 LNHNV and CDR2 YYDKDF (reference sequence). Trimming stripped 0 bases from V and 6 bases from J, with 20 bases between. CDR3: CATSRDEPDYGFSGELFF. CDR3 sequence (DNA): TGTGCCACCAGCAGAGATGAACCAGATTACGGGTTCTCCGGGGAGCTGTTTTTT.

The chain links TRBV7-9 to TRBJ1-2; D is unresolved. Germline-derived CDR1 and CDR2 are SEHNR and FQNEAQ (reference sequence). The CDR3 is made up of 13 amino acids. V shed 3 bases and J shed 6 bases, with 11 bases lying between them. This chain's CDR3 is CASSFGLTDGYTF. The CDR3 bases are TGTGCCAGCAGCTTTGGACTCACTGATGGCTACACCTTC.

This clone was detected only a few times. This rearrangement joins TRBV29-1 to TRBJ2-2; D remains unclear. The V gene's germline CDR1 is SQVTM and CDR2 ANQGSEA. Trimming shortened V by 5 bases and J by 6 bases, and 7 bases separated the two germline ends. The CDR3 has 11 amino acids. The CDR3 protein is CSVRDSGELFF. The CDR3 nucleotides read TGCAGCGTTAGGGATTCCGGGGAGCTGTTTTTT.